Presented here are 5 T cell receptor beta chains from one specimen sequenced in a study of response to subunit inactivated influenza vaccine. TCRdb used MiXCR to reprocess the RT-PCR reads, holding one entry per CDR3 protein. The profile shows 710,000 or so distinct CDR3 sequences, around 16% of them singletons. The input for sequencing was PBMCs from blood, taken roughly 12 days after vaccination. These TCRs come from a man aged 45-65 years who received an inactivated influenza vaccine.

This clonotype was counted many times. V usage is TRBV15 and J usage is TRBJ1-4; D is unresolved. Germline V gives CDR1 LNHNV, CDR2 YYDKDF (reference sequence). The V and J ends lost 5 bases and 0 bases respectively, with 4 bases between them. This CDR3 is 13 amino acids long. The CDR3 region has the DNA TGTGCCACCAGCTTTGCAACTAATGAAAAACTGTTTTTT. Its protein is CATSFATNEKLFF.

The table lists this clonotype with many counts. V and J are TRBV5-1 and TRBJ1-5; no definite D call. V was pared by 0 bases and J by 3 bases, with 10 bases between. Germline V CDR1 and CDR2: SGHRS, YFSETQ. The CDR3 has 15 amino acids. The CDR3 bases are TGCGCCAGCAGCTTGGATACGTCTCCCAATCAGCCCCAGCATTTT. This translates into CASSLDTSPNQPQHF. Together with reference TRBV5-1 and TRBJ1-5, the CDR3 gives the full variable domain: KAGVTQTPRYLIKTRGQQVTLSCSPISGHRSVSWYQQTPGQGLQFLFEYFSETQRNKGNFPGRFSGRQFSNSRSEMNVSTLELGDSALYLCASSLDTSPNQPQHFGDGTRLSIL.

The CDR3 DNA sequence: TGTGCCAGCAATCGTAACACTGCAACTAATGAAAAACTGTTTTTT. Protein: CASNRNTATNEKLFF. The J gene is TRBJ1-4, the V gene TRBV2; D not certain. Per the germline V gene, CDR1 is SNHLY and CDR2 is FYNNEI. V was cut by 7 bases and J by 0 bases, with 12 bases left in between. This CDR3 has 15 residues.

The rearrangement links TRBV20-1 to TRBJ1-2; TRBD1 aligns across 10 bases. Germline CDR1 DFQATT, CDR2 SNEGSKA (reference sequence). Trimming at V came to 6 bases and at J to 8 bases, leaving 9 bases not matched to a gene. CDR3 size: 13 residues. The CDR3 bases are TGCAGTGCGAAGGGACAGGGGCGTAGAGGCTACACCTTC. Its protein is CSAKGQGRRGYTF.

This clonotype was found a few times. The V and J genes are TRBV18 and TRBJ2-1, with 8 bases identical to TRBD2. Germline V CDR1 and CDR2: KGHSH, LQKENI. The trim removed 0 bases at V and 5 bases at J, leaving 6 bases unmatched. The CDR3 runs 16 residues. Written as DNA, the CDR3 is TGTGCCAGCTCACCACCGGGACTAGGGGCGGACAATGAGCAGTTCTTC. Its protein is CASSPPGLGADNEQFF. Full variable domain (rest looked up from reference TRBV18 and TRBJ2-1): NAGVMQNPRHLVRRRGQEARLRCSPMKGHSHVYWYRQLPEEGLKFMVYLQKENIIDESGMPKERFSAEFPKEGPSILRIQQVVRGDSAAYFCASSPPGLGADNEQFFGPGTRLTVL.